This TCR beta chain derives from a study of shared clonotypes between healthy human individuals (dated by TCRdb to the early 2020s). For context, the study as a whole: The cohort included a few men and a couple of women between 18 and 49 years of age. To increase sequencing depth and limit assay-specific biases, different laboratories used diverse techniques to prepare libraries and sequence TCR repertoires. To estimate repertoire size and how much clonotype sharing occurs between individuals, the study deeply sequenced the blood TCR repertoires of five healthy adults. For each donor, three plates each were used for CD4 naive and CD4 memory, two plates were used for CD8 naive, and one plate was used for CD8 memory. Each donor's leukapheresis produced roughly between roughly 0.85 and 9.5 billion PBMCs. General findings and caveats noted by the study authors: Because the study included only a small number of donors, the genetic and exposure-history diversity represented was limited. Sampling was limited to blood, and TCR repertoires in tissue likely differ from TCR repertoires in blood. Compared with non-shared clonotypes, clonotypes shared by all four sorted-subset donors had higher generation probabilities. Pairwise subsampling indicated that sequencing depth was expected to affect the degree of clonotype sharing among donors. Naive subsets generally had larger estimated clonotype richness than memory subsets did. Even with the large sequencing depth, rarefaction of the sorted-subset datasets indicated that sequencing was incomplete. About 5% of naive CD4, 3.5% of naive CD8, approximately 2% of memory CD4, and 0.4% of memory CD8 clonotypes were shared across several donors.

Using the deep immunoSEQ assay, multiplex PCR amplified TCR CDR3 regions from genomic DNA. Extracted genomic DNA from each cell subset was spread evenly across all wells of several immunoSEQ 96-well plates, with each plate serving as a replicate. Each replicate PCR for sorted subsets received around 200 ng genomic DNA, equal to tens of thousands of T cell genomes. Purified libraries were measured with a Qubit 3.0 fluorometer, size-checked on a Bioanalyzer 2100, and measured again with the KAPA Library Quantification kit. Every immunoSEQ 96-well plate was sequenced on a dedicated single-read 150-cycle Illumina NextSeq 550 flow cell. Regarding the original processing steps: The immunoSEQ output contained only junctional sequences without quality scores, so filtering could not match that applied to full-length reads. Sequences were annotated with PyIR, a Python wrapper for IgBLAST v1.9, using IMGT germline references to assign V/J genes and CDR3. Reads were removed for weak V/J assignments (E-value above 1e-6), missing CDR3, stop codons, out-of-frame junctions, or ambiguous translated residues. V3J clonotypes were defined as sequences sharing an identical inferred V gene, J gene, and CDR3 amino acid sequence. Percentage overlap between repertoires was computed as shared unique clonotypes divided by the size of the smaller repertoire. Repertoire richness was assessed with RTK rarefaction, the Chao1 estimator, and Recon v2.1 estimates of unobserved clonotypes. OLGA was used to compute generation probabilities for all TCRbeta clonotypes that the gDNA method yielded from a handful of donors. The source is immuneACCESS, and TCRdb retained only in-frame sequences with V and J called. Part of the clones is not carried over; for the studies checked, unresolved V genes explain less than half of this, and the remainder is unexplained. Clonal size and the V and J genes are those of that table, whereas D and trimming came from the DNA. Recorded for this sample are about 2.1 million clones; 80% to 95% of them occurred a single time. Of the sample, approximately 1.7% is held by the ten largest clones.

The germline V gene (reference sequence) gives CDR1 as LNHDA and CDR2 as SQIVND. The CDR3 covers 17 residues, taking in both the cysteine and the phenylalanine. Of all the DNA, just the CDR3 is kept, 51 bases in frame from base 1. V is trimmed back by 8 bases and J by 0 bases, and the junction contains 15 bases that no gene match accounts for. A word on this clone: The clone's antigen remains unknown. The input lacks base qualities; no much larger clone sits a single base away.

CD8 naive samples were obtained by positive selection for CCR7 among CD45RO-negative cells, yielding a CD45RA+CCR7+ population from which TemRA cells were excluded. The donors were healthy, HIV-negative adults with no recently reported acute infections or vaccinations. Every donor was a Caucasian adult living in Nashville, Tennessee, USA. Blood was obtained by leukapheresis, after which PBMCs were separated by Ficoll-Histopaque density gradient centrifugation and cryopreserved in liquid nitrogen vapor phase. Analytical flow cytometry was used to check the purity and quantity of each magnetically sorted T cell population. Each sorted fraction had its genomic DNA isolated and then quantified by UV absorbance on a Nanodrop 2000c.

Sequences were obtained from naive CD8+ T cells from PBMCs. What this sample's cell subset or site label stands for: CD45RA+CCR7+. The V gene is TRBV19 and the J gene is TRBJ1-1; TRBD1 fits 7 bases in the junction. The sequence was collected from a young man in good health. Some clones in this sample may be carry-over from other donors' samples. The CDR3 is CASWGTATEKMNTEAFF. The nucleotides are TGTGCCAGTTGGGGGACAGCGACTGAAAAAATGAACACTGAAGCTTTCTTT.